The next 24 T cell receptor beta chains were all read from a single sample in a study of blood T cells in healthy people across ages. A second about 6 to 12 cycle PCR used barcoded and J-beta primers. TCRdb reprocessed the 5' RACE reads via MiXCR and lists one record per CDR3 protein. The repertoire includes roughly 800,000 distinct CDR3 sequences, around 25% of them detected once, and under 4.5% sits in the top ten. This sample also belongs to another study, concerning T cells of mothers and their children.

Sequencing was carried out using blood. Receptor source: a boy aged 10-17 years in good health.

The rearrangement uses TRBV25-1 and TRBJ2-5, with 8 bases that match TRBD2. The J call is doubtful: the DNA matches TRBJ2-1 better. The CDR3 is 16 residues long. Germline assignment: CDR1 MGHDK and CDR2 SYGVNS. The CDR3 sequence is CASSESDREGRDEQFF. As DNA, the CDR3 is TGTGCCAGCAGTGAATCGGACCGGGAGGGCCGGGATGAGCAGTTCTTC.

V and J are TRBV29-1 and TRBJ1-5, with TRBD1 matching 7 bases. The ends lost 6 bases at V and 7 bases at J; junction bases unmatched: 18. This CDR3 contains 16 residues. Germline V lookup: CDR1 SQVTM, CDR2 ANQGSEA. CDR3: CSVGDRDEGIGQPQHF. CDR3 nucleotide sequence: TGCAGCGTGGGCGACAGGGATGAGGGGATTGGGCAGCCCCAGCATTTT.

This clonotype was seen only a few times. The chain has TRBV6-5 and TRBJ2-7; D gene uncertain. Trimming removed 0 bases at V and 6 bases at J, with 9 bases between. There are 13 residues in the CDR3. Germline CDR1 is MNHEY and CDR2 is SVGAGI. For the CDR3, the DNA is TGTGCCAGCAGTTACTCGAAGGCACCCGAGCAGTACTTC. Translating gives CASSYSKAPEQYF.

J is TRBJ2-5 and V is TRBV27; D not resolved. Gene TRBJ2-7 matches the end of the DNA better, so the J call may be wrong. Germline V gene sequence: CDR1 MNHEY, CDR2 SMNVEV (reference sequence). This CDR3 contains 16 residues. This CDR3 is CASSSTGPMALIEQYF. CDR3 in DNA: TGTGCCAGCAGTTCTACGGGCCCAATGGCCCTGATCGAGCAGTACTTC.

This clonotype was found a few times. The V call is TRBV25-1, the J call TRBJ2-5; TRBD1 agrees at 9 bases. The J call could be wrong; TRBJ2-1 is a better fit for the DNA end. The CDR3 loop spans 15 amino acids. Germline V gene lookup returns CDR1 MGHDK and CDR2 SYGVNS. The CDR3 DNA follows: TGTGCCAGCAGCGAACCGGGACAGGGCCCCGATGAGCAGTTCTTC. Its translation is CASSEPGQGPDEQFF.

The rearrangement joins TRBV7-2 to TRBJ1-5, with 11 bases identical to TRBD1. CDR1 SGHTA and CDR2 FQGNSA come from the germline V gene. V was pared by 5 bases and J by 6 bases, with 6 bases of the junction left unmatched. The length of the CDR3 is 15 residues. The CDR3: CASSLGTGGSQPQHF. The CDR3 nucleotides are TGTGCCAGCAGCCTAGGGACAGGGGGGAGTCAGCCCCAGCATTTT.

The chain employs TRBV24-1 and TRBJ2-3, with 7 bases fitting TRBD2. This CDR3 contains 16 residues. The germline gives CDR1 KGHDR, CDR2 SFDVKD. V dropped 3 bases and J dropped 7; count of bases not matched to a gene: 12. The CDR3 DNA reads TGTGCCACCAGTGATCCACAGCGGGACCCCTTTAATACGCAGTATTTT. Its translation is CATSDPQRDPFNTQYF.

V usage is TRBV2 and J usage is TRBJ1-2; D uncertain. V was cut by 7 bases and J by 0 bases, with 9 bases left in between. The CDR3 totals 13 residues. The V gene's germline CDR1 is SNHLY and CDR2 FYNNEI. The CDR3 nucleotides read TGTGCCAGCATTGAGAACCCTAACTATGGCTACACCTTC. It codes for CASIENPNYGYTF.

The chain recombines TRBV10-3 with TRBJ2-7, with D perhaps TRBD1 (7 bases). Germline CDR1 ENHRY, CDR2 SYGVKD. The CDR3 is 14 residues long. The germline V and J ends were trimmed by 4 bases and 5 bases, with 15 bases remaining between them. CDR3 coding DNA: TGTGCCATCAGTGGATACAGGGGAGGAGACGAGCAGTACTTC. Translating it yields CAISGYRGGDEQYF.

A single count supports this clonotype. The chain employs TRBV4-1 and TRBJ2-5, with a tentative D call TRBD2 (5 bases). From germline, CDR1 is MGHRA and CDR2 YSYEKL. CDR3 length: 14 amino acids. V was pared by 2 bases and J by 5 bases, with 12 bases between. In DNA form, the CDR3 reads TGCGCCAGCAGCCAAATCCAGGCGGGTGAGACCCAGTACTTC. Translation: CASSQIQAGETQYF.

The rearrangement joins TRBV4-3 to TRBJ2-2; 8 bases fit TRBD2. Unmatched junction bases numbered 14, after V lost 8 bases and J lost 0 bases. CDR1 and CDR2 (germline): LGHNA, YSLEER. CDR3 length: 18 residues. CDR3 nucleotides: TGCGCCAGCTCCCCCCAGGGTAGCGGGATCCCGAACACCGGGGAGCTGTTTTTT. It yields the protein CASSPQGSGIPNTGELFF.

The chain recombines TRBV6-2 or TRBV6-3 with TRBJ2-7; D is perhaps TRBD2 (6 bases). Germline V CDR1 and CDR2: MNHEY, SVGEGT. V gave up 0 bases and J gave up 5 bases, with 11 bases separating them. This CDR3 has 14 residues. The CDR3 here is CASSYSGGKDEQYF. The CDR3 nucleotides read TGTGCCAGCAGTTACTCGGGAGGTAAGGACGAGCAGTACTTC.

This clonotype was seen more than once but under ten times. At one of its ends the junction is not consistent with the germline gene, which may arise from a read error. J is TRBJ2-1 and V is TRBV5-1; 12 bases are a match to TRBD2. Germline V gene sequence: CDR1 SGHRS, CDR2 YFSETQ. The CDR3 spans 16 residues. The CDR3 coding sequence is TGCGCCAGCAGCATAACCACTAGCGGGGGGAACAACGAGCAGTTCTTC. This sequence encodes CASSITTSGGNNEQFF.

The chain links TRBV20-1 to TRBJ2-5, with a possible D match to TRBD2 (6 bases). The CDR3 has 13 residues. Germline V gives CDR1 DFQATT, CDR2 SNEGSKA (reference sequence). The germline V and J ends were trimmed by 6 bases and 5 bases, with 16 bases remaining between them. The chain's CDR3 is CSARGRVLETQYF. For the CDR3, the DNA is TGCAGTGCCCGGGGGAGAGTCCTCGAGACCCAGTACTTC.

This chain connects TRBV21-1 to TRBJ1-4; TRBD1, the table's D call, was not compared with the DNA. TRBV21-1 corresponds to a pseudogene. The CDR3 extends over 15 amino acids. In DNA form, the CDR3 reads TGTGCCAGCAGCAAAGTTCCAGGGGCGACGGAAAAACTGTTTTTT. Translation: CASSKVPGATEKLFF.

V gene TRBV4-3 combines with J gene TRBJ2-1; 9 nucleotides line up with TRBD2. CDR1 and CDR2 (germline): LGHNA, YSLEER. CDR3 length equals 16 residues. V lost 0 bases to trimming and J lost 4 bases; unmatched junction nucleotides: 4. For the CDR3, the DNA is TGCGCCAGCAGCCAAGATACTAGCGGGTATTACAATGAGCAGTTCTTC. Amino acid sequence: CASSQDTSGYYNEQFF.

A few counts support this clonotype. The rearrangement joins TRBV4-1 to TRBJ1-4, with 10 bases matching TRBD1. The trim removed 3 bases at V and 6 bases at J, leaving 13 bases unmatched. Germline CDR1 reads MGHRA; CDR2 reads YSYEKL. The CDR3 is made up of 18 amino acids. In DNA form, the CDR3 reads TGCGCCAGCAGCCACACTCGGGACAGGGGCCGACCGGATGAAAAACTGTTTTTT. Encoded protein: CASSHTRDRGRPDEKLFF.

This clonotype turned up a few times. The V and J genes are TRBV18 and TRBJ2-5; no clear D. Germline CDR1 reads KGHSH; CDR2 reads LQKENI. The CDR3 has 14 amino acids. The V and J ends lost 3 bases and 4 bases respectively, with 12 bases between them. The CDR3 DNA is TGTGCCAGCTCACCGAGGTCATGGGGAGAGACCCAGTACTTC. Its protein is CASSPRSWGETQYF.

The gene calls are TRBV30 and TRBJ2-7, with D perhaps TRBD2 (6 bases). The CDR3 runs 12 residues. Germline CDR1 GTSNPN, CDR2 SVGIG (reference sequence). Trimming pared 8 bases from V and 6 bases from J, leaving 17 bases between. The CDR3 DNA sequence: TGTGCCCTCGGGCGGGGCTTCGCCGAGCAGTACTTC. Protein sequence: CALGRGFAEQYF.

This CDR3 is CASSYGELAGYAYNEQFF. As DNA, the CDR3 is TGTGCCAGCAGTTATGGGGAACTAGCGGGATACGCTTACAATGAGCAGTTCTTC. The rearrangement links TRBV6-2 or TRBV6-3 to TRBJ2-1; 10 positions match TRBD2. CDR1 is MNHEY, CDR2 SVGEGT, per germline. The CDR3 is 18 residues long. V lost 3 bases, J lost 4 bases, and 12 bases stayed unmatched.

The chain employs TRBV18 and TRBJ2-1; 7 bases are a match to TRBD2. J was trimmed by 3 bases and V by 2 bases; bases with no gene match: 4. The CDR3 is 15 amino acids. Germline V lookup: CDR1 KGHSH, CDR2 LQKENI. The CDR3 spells CASSPEASGYNEQFF. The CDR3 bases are TGTGCCAGCTCACCAGAGGCTAGCGGCTACAATGAGCAGTTCTTC. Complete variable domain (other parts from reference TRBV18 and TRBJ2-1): NAGVMQNPRHLVRRRGQEARLRCSPMKGHSHVYWYRQLPEEGLKFMVYLQKENIIDESGMPKERFSAEFPKEGPSILRIQQVVRGDSAAYFCASSPEASGYNEQFFGPGTRLTVL.

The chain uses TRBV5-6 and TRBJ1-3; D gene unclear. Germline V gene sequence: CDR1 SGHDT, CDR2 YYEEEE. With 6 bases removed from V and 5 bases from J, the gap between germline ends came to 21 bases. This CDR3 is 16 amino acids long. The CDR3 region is CASTLGASGSRNTIYF. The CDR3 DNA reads TGTGCCAGCACCCTGGGAGCGTCCGGATCTCGAAACACCATATATTTT.

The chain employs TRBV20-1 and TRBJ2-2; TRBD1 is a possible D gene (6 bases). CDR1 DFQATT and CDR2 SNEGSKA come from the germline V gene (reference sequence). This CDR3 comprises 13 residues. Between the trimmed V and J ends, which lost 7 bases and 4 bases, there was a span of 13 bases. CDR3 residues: CSVQGSGTGELFF. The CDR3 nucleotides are TGCAGTGTTCAGGGGTCAGGCACCGGGGAGCTGTTTTTT.

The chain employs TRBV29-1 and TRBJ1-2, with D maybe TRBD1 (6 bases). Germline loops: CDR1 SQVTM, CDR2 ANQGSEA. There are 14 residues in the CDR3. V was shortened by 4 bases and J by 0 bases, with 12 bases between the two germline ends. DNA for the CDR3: TGCAGCGTTGTCGGGGGACAAGCTAACTATGGCTACACCTTC. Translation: CSVVGGQANYGYTF.